Listed below are T cell receptor beta chains from one sample, sequenced in a study of blood T cell repertoires in COVID-19. TCRdb's copy holds only in-frame clones and misses some; the assay was immunoSEQ multiplex PCR. The repertoire holds about 140,000 clones, with around 80% as singletons. Sequenced sample: peripheral blood. All receptors come from a man aged 60-69 years with active or convalescent COVID-19. The CDR3 runs from the conserved cysteine through the conserved F or W. A D gene is named only where the DNA matches it firmly. Expanded clones get a size class; other rows say once, few or many, or leave the size out.

j_call: TRBJ2-5
v_call: TRBV18
clone_size: .
d_call: .
cdr3_nt: TGTGCCAGCTCACCCCGAACCAGAGAGACCCAGTACTTC
cdr3_aa: CASSPRTRETQYF

j_call: TRBJ1-2
v_call: TRBV10-2
clone_size: .
d_call: TRBD1
cdr3_nt: TGCGCCAGCAGTGAGGGACAGGGGCCGCAAGTGAGCTACACCTTC
cdr3_aa: CASSEGQGPQVSYTF

j_call: TRBJ2-2
v_call: TRBV7-2
clone_size: once
d_call: .
cdr3_nt: TGTGCCAGCAGCTTAATCTCAGTTTCCAACACCGGGGAGCTGTTTTTT
cdr3_aa: CASSLISVSNTGELFF

j_call: TRBJ2-1
v_call: TRBV27
clone_size: once
d_call: .
cdr3_nt: TGTGCCAGCAGTTTACGCGGCACTAACTCCTACAATGAGCAGTTCTTC
cdr3_aa: CASSLRGTNSYNEQFF

j_call: TRBJ1-2
v_call: TRBV7-9
clone_size: .
d_call: .
cdr3_nt: TGTGCCGGGGGAGGGGACACTGATAACTATGGCTACACCTTC
cdr3_aa: CAGGGDTDNYGYTF

j_call: TRBJ2-3
v_call: TRBV7-9
clone_size: few
d_call: TRBD1
cdr3_nt: TGTGCCACCCCTAGGACAGGAAGCACAGATACGCAGTATTTT
cdr3_aa: CATPRTGSTDTQYF

j_call: TRBJ2-7
v_call: TRBV7-9
clone_size: .
d_call: .
cdr3_nt: TGTGCCAGCAGCCCCAGGGGGGACACCTACGAGCAGTACTTC
cdr3_aa: CASSPRGDTYEQYF

j_call: TRBJ2-7
v_call: TRBV9
clone_size: .
d_call: .
cdr3_nt: TGTGCCAGCAGCGTAGGGTCCTCCGGGGGGCGGGACGAGCAGTACTTC
cdr3_aa: CASSVGSSGGRDEQYF

j_call: TRBJ1-4
v_call: TRBV14
clone_size: .
d_call: .
cdr3_nt: TGTGCCAGCAGCCAAGATCAAACAGGGTTAAGGGAACTGTTTTTT
cdr3_aa: CASSQDQTGLRELFF

j_call: TRBJ1-4
v_call: TRBV5-5
clone_size: .
d_call: .
cdr3_nt: TGTGCCAGCAGCTTGGGGGCATTAGCAACTAATGAAAAACTGTTTTTT
cdr3_aa: CASSLGALATNEKLFF

j_call: TRBJ1-5
v_call: TRBV6-1
clone_size: .
d_call: TRBD1
cdr3_nt: TGTGCCAGCAGTGAAATGCCGCGACAGGGCTATCAGCCCCAGCATTTT
cdr3_aa: CASSEMPRQGYQPQHF

j_call: TRBJ2-5
v_call: TRBV5-6
clone_size: .
d_call: .
cdr3_nt: TGTGCCAGCAGCTTGACGACAGGTCGGACCCAGTACTTC
cdr3_aa: CASSLTTGRTQYF

j_call: TRBJ2-4
v_call: TRBV27
clone_size: .
d_call: TRBD1
cdr3_nt: TGTGCCAGCAGTTTATCTACAGGGGCGGACATTCAGTACTTC
cdr3_aa: CASSLSTGADIQYF

j_call: TRBJ2-7
v_call: TRBV5-1
clone_size: .
d_call: .
cdr3_nt: TGCGCCAGCAGCTTATGGGACACTCGTTTCGACGGCGAGCAGTACTTC
cdr3_aa: CASSLWDTRFDGEQYF

j_call: TRBJ1-1
v_call: TRBV21-1
clone_size: .
d_call: .
cdr3_nt: TGTGCCAGCTGTCAGAACATGAACACTGAAGCTTTCTTT
cdr3_aa: CASCQNMNTEAFF

j_call: TRBJ1-1
v_call: TRBV11-3
clone_size: .
d_call: .
cdr3_nt: TGTGCCAGCAGCTTGCATCAGGGGATGAACACTGAAGCTTTCTTT
cdr3_aa: CASSLHQGMNTEAFF

j_call: TRBJ1-2
v_call: TRBV7-2
clone_size: few
d_call: .
cdr3_nt: TGTGCCAGCAGCCTCGGGGGTTTTGACAGTGGCTACACCTTC
cdr3_aa: CASSLGGFDSGYTF

j_call: TRBJ2-3
v_call: TRBV7-2
clone_size: .
d_call: .
cdr3_nt: TGTGCCAGCAGCTTAGCACAGCTACCAGATACGCAGTATTTT
cdr3_aa: CASSLAQLPDTQYF

j_call: TRBJ1-1
v_call: TRBV11-2
clone_size: .
d_call: .
cdr3_nt: TGTGCCAGCAGCTTCCTAGAGGGGGGGGAAGCTTTCTTT
cdr3_aa: CASSFLEGGEAFF

j_call: TRBJ2-1
v_call: TRBV11-3
clone_size: few
d_call: TRBD2
cdr3_nt: TGTGCCAGCAATGAGCGGGGACACAATGAGCAGTTCTTC
cdr3_aa: CASNERGHNEQFF

j_call: TRBJ2-3
v_call: TRBV24-1
clone_size: .
d_call: .
cdr3_nt: TGTGCCACCAGTGATTTCAGTCCGAGACAGTATTCCACAGATACGCAGTATTTT
cdr3_aa: CATSDFSPRQYSTDTQYF

j_call: TRBJ1-3
v_call: TRBV12-3/TRBV12-4
clone_size: .
d_call: .
cdr3_nt: TGTGCCAGCAGTGCCCTAACCGGAAACACCATATATTTT
cdr3_aa: CASSALTGNTIYF

j_call: TRBJ2-5
v_call: TRBV24-1
clone_size: .
d_call: .
cdr3_nt: TGTGCCACCAGTGATTTGGGCAGGGAAGAGACCCAGTACTTC
cdr3_aa: CATSDLGREETQYF

j_call: TRBJ1-2
v_call: TRBV6-5
clone_size: .
d_call: .
cdr3_nt: TGTGCCAGCAGCTCTAGGGGTGGCTATGGCTACACCTTC
cdr3_aa: CASSSRGGYGYTF

j_call: TRBJ1-5
v_call: TRBV28
clone_size: .
d_call: .
cdr3_nt: TGTGCCAGCGGCGCAATTGAGCGGAGAGGCAATCAGCCCCAGCATTTT
cdr3_aa: CASGAIERRGNQPQHF

j_call: TRBJ2-1
v_call: TRBV4-3
clone_size: .
d_call: TRBD2
cdr3_nt: TGCGCCAGCAGGCGAGAAATAGCGGGGAGCTACAATGAGCAGTTCTTC
cdr3_aa: CASRREIAGSYNEQFF

j_call: TRBJ2-1
v_call: TRBV27
clone_size: .
d_call: TRBD2
cdr3_nt: TGTGCCAGCAGTAGCTTAGCGGGGAGCTCCTACAATGAGCAGTTCTTC
cdr3_aa: CASSSLAGSSYNEQFF

j_call: TRBJ1-3
v_call: TRBV4-3
clone_size: .
d_call: .
cdr3_nt: TGCGCCAGCAGCCAAGATCAGGGGACTGGAAACACCATATATTTT
cdr3_aa: CASSQDQGTGNTIYF

j_call: TRBJ1-1
v_call: TRBV21-1
clone_size: .
d_call: .
cdr3_nt: TGTGCCAGCCCCGGGAGAGGTTTAACTGAAGCTTTCTTT
cdr3_aa: CASPGRGLTEAFF

j_call: TRBJ2-1
v_call: TRBV14
clone_size: .
d_call: TRBD2
cdr3_nt: TGTGCCAGCAGCTTAATAGGCTGGGCTAGCGGAGACAATGAGCAGTTCTTC
cdr3_aa: CASSLIGWASGDNEQFF

j_call: TRBJ2-1
v_call: TRBV4-3
clone_size: .
d_call: .
cdr3_nt: TGCGCCAGCAGCCAAGATCCGGGTTTATACAATGAGCAGTTCTTC
cdr3_aa: CASSQDPGLYNEQFF

j_call: TRBJ2-7
v_call: TRBV11-2
clone_size: .
d_call: TRBD2
cdr3_nt: TGTGCCAGCAGCCCCTTGCGGGGGACGGTCGAGCAGTACTTC
cdr3_aa: CASSPLRGTVEQYF

j_call: TRBJ2-3
v_call: TRBV19
clone_size: .
d_call: TRBD1
cdr3_nt: TGTGCCAGTAACATCGGACAGGTTTTCACAGATACGCAGTATTTT
cdr3_aa: CASNIGQVFTDTQYF

j_call: TRBJ2-2
v_call: TRBV28
clone_size: .
d_call: TRBD2
cdr3_nt: TGTGCCAGCAGTGCTAGCGGGGAGGGCGGGGAGCTGTTTTTT
cdr3_aa: CASSASGEGGELFF

j_call: TRBJ2-3
v_call: TRBV11-3
clone_size: .
d_call: TRBD2
cdr3_nt: TGTGCCAGCAGCCTGGGGACTAGCGAGGCAGATACGCAGTATTTT
cdr3_aa: CASSLGTSEADTQYF

j_call: TRBJ1-2
v_call: TRBV29-1
clone_size: .
d_call: .
cdr3_nt: TGCAGCGTTGACCCTACAGGGTATTATGGCTACACCTTC
cdr3_aa: CSVDPTGYYGYTF

j_call: TRBJ2-5
v_call: TRBV28
clone_size: .
d_call: .
cdr3_nt: TGTGCCAGCAACAAGGGACAAAACCGGGGAGAGACCCAGTACTTC
cdr3_aa: CASNKGQNRGETQYF

j_call: TRBJ1-6
v_call: TRBV19
clone_size: .
d_call: .
cdr3_nt: TGTGCCAGTAGTCCACCGGGGGGCTCACCCCTCCACTTT
cdr3_aa: CASSPPGGSPLHF

j_call: TRBJ2-7
v_call: TRBV18
clone_size: .
d_call: .
cdr3_nt: TGTGCCAGCTCACCAAGAGGGCAGCGTTTACACGAGCAGTACTTC
cdr3_aa: CASSPRGQRLHEQYF

j_call: TRBJ2-3
v_call: TRBV5-4
clone_size: .
d_call: TRBD2
cdr3_nt: TGTGCCAGCAGCTTGGACCCAGCGGGAGCAGATACGCAGTATTTT
cdr3_aa: CASSLDPAGADTQYF

j_call: TRBJ2-2
v_call: TRBV4-3
clone_size: .
d_call: TRBD2
cdr3_nt: TGCGCCAGCAGCCAAGATCGGAGCGGGGGCAACACCGGGGAGCTGTTTTTT
cdr3_aa: CASSQDRSGGNTGELFF

j_call: TRBJ1-1
v_call: TRBV14
clone_size: .
d_call: .
cdr3_nt: TGTGCCAGCAGCCAAGAGAAAGCCACTGAAGCTTTCTTT
cdr3_aa: CASSQEKATEAFF

j_call: TRBJ1-1
v_call: TRBV20-1
clone_size: .
d_call: .
cdr3_nt: TGCAGTGCCCGGGAGGGGGAAGCTTTCTTT
cdr3_aa: CSAREGEAFF

j_call: TRBJ2-7
v_call: TRBV12-5
clone_size: few
d_call: .
cdr3_nt: TGTGCTAGTGGCTTCGACAGCTTCTACGAGCAGTACTTC
cdr3_aa: CASGFDSFYEQYF

j_call: TRBJ1-2
v_call: TRBV6-5
clone_size: few
d_call: TRBD1
cdr3_nt: TGTGCCAGCAGTTATACGGGACAGGGGACGGGCTACACCTTC
cdr3_aa: CASSYTGQGTGYTF

j_call: TRBJ1-2
v_call: TRBV27
clone_size: .
d_call: .
cdr3_nt: TGTGCCAGCAGTTCCCTACTTAATAACTATGGCTACACCTTC
cdr3_aa: CASSSLLNNYGYTF